The source of this T cell receptor (beta chain) is a study of shared clonotypes between healthy human individuals (dated by TCRdb to the early 2020s). General notes on the study: The cohort included three men and a couple of women between 18 and 49 years of age. For each donor, CD4 naive and CD4 memory were each given three plates, CD8 naive was given two plates, and CD8 memory was given one plate. The study deeply sequenced blood TCR repertoires of about five healthy adults to estimate repertoire size and the extent of clonotype sharing between individuals. Libraries were prepared and TCR repertoires were sequenced by different laboratories using diverse techniques, in order to increase sequencing depth and limit assay-specific biases. Between about 0.85 and 9.5 billion PBMCs per donor were obtained by leukapheresis. Results the study describes overall, beyond this receptor: Naive subsets generally had larger estimated clonotype richness than memory subsets. Pairwise subsampling indicated that sequencing depth was expected to affect the degree of clonotype sharing among donors. Rarefaction of sorted-subset datasets indicated incomplete sequencing despite the large sequencing depth. Only blood was sampled, and tissue TCR repertoires likely differ from those in blood. The genetic and exposure-history diversity represented was limited by the small number of donors. Compared with non-shared clonotypes, clonotypes shared by all four sorted-subset donors had higher generation probabilities. About 4.5% of naive CD4, 3.5% of naive CD8, approximately 2.2% of memory CD4, and about 0.4% of memory CD8 clonotypes were shared across several donors.

Worth noting for this clone: Its antigen is currently not known. No base quality values were provided; no much bigger clone lies one nucleotide off. Other nucleotide sequences from this sample produce the same CDR3.

Donors were healthy HIV-negative adults with no recently reported acute infections or vaccinations. Every donor was a Caucasian adult residing in Nashville, Tennessee, USA. Magnetic negative selection was used to enrich CD4+ T cells, after which naive cells were positively selected on CD45RA and the negative fraction became the memory subset. Blood was obtained by leukapheresis, after which PBMCs were separated by Ficoll-Histopaque density gradient centrifugation and cryopreserved in liquid nitrogen vapor phase. Analytical flow cytometry was used to check the purity and quantity of every magnetically sorted T cell population. Each sorted fraction had its genomic DNA isolated and then quantified by UV absorbance on a Nanodrop 2000c. Using the deep immunoSEQ assay, multiplex PCR amplified TCR CDR3 regions from genomic DNA. Genomic DNA extracted from each cell subset was distributed evenly over all wells of several immunoSEQ 96-well plates, and each plate served as one replicate. For sorted subsets, each replicate PCR was loaded with 200 ng genomic DNA, equivalent to 30,000 or so T cell genomes. Purified libraries were measured with a Qubit 3.0 fluorometer, size-checked on a Bioanalyzer 2100, and measured again with the KAPA Library Quantification kit. Every immunoSEQ 96-well plate was sequenced on a separate single-read 150-cycle Illumina NextSeq 550 flow cell. On the authors' methods: Because the immunoSEQ output held only junctional sequences and lacked quality scores, the filtering could not match the filtering applied to full-length reads. Sequences were annotated with PyIR, a Python wrapper for IgBLAST v1.9, and V/J genes and CDR3 were assigned using IMGT germline references. Any read was removed if the V/J assignment was weak (E-value above 1e-6), the CDR3 was missing, or the read contained stop codons, out-of-frame junctions, or ambiguous translated residues. V3J clonotypes were defined as sequences sharing the same inferred V gene, J gene, and CDR3 amino acid sequence. Percentage overlap between repertoires was calculated by dividing the number of shared unique clonotypes by the size of the smaller repertoire. RTK rarefaction, the Chao1 estimator, and Recon v2.1 estimates of unobserved clonotypes were used to assess repertoire richness. Generation probabilities for all TCRbeta clonotypes obtained by the gDNA method from a handful of donors were computed using OLGA. In TCRdb, the immuneACCESS table is reduced to in-frame sequences with V and J assigned. These tables do not hold every clone; where another copy was compared, an unresolved V gene accounts for under half, and the others remain unexplained. That table gives V, J and clone size, and the DNA gave D and trimming. The sample has a few million clones on record, roughly 95% of them singletons. The ten largest make up roughly 0.13% of the sample.

This clonotype was obtained from a man between 18 and 35 years old in good health. Material for sequencing was naive CD4+ T cells sorted from blood. The sample's cell subset or site label, in plain terms: CD45RA+ positively selected.

The DNA reads as follows: TGTGCCAGCAGCCAAAATAATTCACCCCTCCACTTT. It translates to CASSQNNSPLHF. In this chain, TRBV6-5 is recombined with TRBJ1-6; confidence is insufficient to name the D gene. V and J are truncated by 6 bases and 5 bases respectively, leaving an intervening sequence of 5 bases. According to the germline V gene, CDR1 reads MNHEY and CDR2 reads SVGAGI. Spanning cysteine to phenylalanine, the CDR3 consists of 12 amino acids. Only CDR3 DNA is held: 36 bases, read in frame from base 1.